The rows below give T cell receptor beta chains drawn from one sample of a study of T cell repertoires in cytomegalovirus infection. TCRdb reprocessed the reads with MiXCR, giving one entry per CDR3 protein. The sample carries a few hundred thousand distinct CDR3 sequences, under 20% recorded once. The sequenced sample consisted of PBMCs. The receptor source for this set is a human donor in good health (CMV status not recorded). Some clones in this sample may be carry-over from other donors' samples. The CDR3 runs from the conserved cysteine through the conserved F or W. The D gene is left open where the match is weak. Expanded clones are given a class, and other clones once, few, many or no size at all.

D	V	J	size	DNA	CDR3
-	TRBV12-3/TRBV12-4	TRBJ2-6	-	TGTGCCAGCAGGAGGGGCGCTGGGGCCAACGTCCTGACTTTC	CASRRGAGANVLTF
-	TRBV12-5	TRBJ2-3	many	TGTGCTAGTGGTTTGGAATACACAGATACGCAGTATTTT	CASGLEYTDTQYF
-	TRBV20-1	TRBJ2-1	-	TGCAGTGCTTTAACCTGGGGGGCCAGCTCCTACAATGAGCAGTTCTTC	CSALTWGASSYNEQFF
-	TRBV7-9	TRBJ2-5	many	TGTGCCAGCAGCTTAGGATCGGCGATGCTACAAGAGACCCAGTACTTC	CASSLGSAMLQETQYF
TRBD2	TRBV20-1	TRBJ2-5	-	TGCAGTGCCGCCGCGGGGGGGGGCATGGAGACCCAGTACTTC	CSAAAGGGMETQYF
TRBD2	TRBV6-5	TRBJ2-1	few	TGTGCCAGCAGTTCCCCGGGAGGGGGGCGAGGGAATGAGCAGTTCTTC	CASSSPGGGRGNEQFF
TRBD1	TRBV7-2	TRBJ1-1	many	TGTGCCAGCAGCCTAATGACAGGGTTGGGCACTGAAGCTTTCTTT	CASSLMTGLGTEAFF
-	TRBV11-2	TRBJ2-3	-	TGTGCCAGCAGCCTCAGGGTCCACACAGATACGCAGTATTTT	CASSLRVHTDTQYF
-	TRBV7-8	TRBJ2-7	few	TGTGCCAGCAGCTGGGGAACAGGGAATCGCGAGCAGTACTTC	CASSWGTGNREQYF
TRBD1	TRBV7-2	TRBJ1-5	few	TGTGCCAGCAGGTTGACAGGGACGAGCAATCAGCCCCAGCATTTT	CASRLTGTSNQPQHF
-	TRBV6-2/TRBV6-3	TRBJ2-1	many	TGTGCCAGCAGAAATCCATTACGGGCAGGGTTCTACAATGAGCAGTTCTTC	CASRNPLRAGFYNEQFF
-	TRBV7-2	TRBJ1-3	-	TGTGCCAGCAGCTTAGTTGGGACACTCCACTCTGGAAACACCATATATTTT	CASSLVGTLHSGNTIYF
TRBD1	TRBV19	TRBJ2-1	-	TGTGCCAGTCGTGAGGGACAGGGGGTGATCTCCTACAATGAGCAGTTCTTC	CASREGQGVISYNEQFF
TRBD2	TRBV11-2	TRBJ2-7	few	TGTGCCAGCAGCCGCCCACCGACAAGCGGGGCCGAGCAGTACTTC	CASSRPPTSGAEQYF
-	TRBV20-1	TRBJ1-1	-	TGCAGTGCTAGAGAACCGGGTCAGTACACTGAAGCTTTCTTT	CSAREPGQYTEAFF
-	TRBV28	TRBJ1-3	-	TGTGCCAGCAGCTCTTCAGGTACCTACTCTGGAAACACCATATATTTT	CASSSSGTYSGNTIYF
-	TRBV12-3/TRBV12-4	TRBJ1-1	many	TGTGCCAGCGGAAAGGTCGACACTGAAGCTTTCTTT	CASGKVDTEAFF
TRBD2	TRBV10-3	TRBJ2-1	-	TGTGCCATCAGTGAGACCCAGCGGGGGTACAATGAGCAGTTCTTC	CAISETQRGYNEQFF
-	TRBV6-6	TRBJ1-2	-	TGTGCCAGCAGTTACTCCGTATTGTGGGAGAATGGCTACACCTTC	CASSYSVLWENGYTF
TRBD2	TRBV3-1	TRBJ2-3	-	TGTGCCAGCAGCCAAGATGGCGGGGGGGCTAGCACAGATACGCAGTATTTT	CASSQDGGGASTDTQYF
-	TRBV5-1	TRBJ2-2	few	TGCGCCAGCAGCTTGCGTCTCGGAGCCGGGGAGCTGTTTTTT	CASSLRLGAGELFF
-	TRBV14	TRBJ1-1	-	TGTGCCAGCCGACTCCAGCCGAACACTGAAGCTTTCTTT	CASRLQPNTEAFF
-	TRBV12-3/TRBV12-4	TRBJ1-5	many	TGTGCCAGCAGTCCCACATCTAGCAATCAGCCCCAGCATTTT	CASSPTSSNQPQHF
-	TRBV10-3	TRBJ1-1	-	TGTGCCGCCAGCGGTGGCACTGAAGCTTTCTTT	CAASGGTEAFF
-	TRBV29-1	TRBJ1-2	-	TGCAGCGTTGAATTTGATCCGGGGGCTAACTATGGCTACACCTTC	CSVEFDPGANYGYTF
-	TRBV20-1	TRBJ1-1	-	TGCAGTGCTACGCTGGGGGGGGCGAACACTGAAGCTTTCTTT	CSATLGGANTEAFF
-	TRBV4-1	TRBJ2-1	many	TGCGCCAGCAGCCAAGATATGCGTGAGCAGTTCTTC	CASSQDMREQFF
-	TRBV4-1	TRBJ2-5	few	TGCGCCAGCAGCCGACAGACAGAGTACCAAGAGACCCAGTACTTC	CASSRQTEYQETQYF
TRBD1	TRBV28	TRBJ2-1	many	TGTGCCAGCAGACGAACAGGGGGTGAGCAGTTCTTC	CASRRTGGEQFF
TRBD1	TRBV5-1	TRBJ2-5	many	TGCGCCAGCAGCTTGGGAGGGACAGAGCAAGAGACCCAGTACTTC	CASSLGGTEQETQYF
TRBD2	TRBV7-2	TRBJ2-1	many	TGTGCCAGCAGAACGGGACTAGCCGGGGACAATGAGCAGTTCTTC	CASRTGLAGDNEQFF
TRBD2	TRBV6-2/TRBV6-3	TRBJ2-1	many	TGTGCCAGCAGTTTGTCGCTGGGGACTAGCGGTTACAATGAGCAGTTCTTC	CASSLSLGTSGYNEQFF
-	TRBV6-5	TRBJ2-3	-	TGTGCCAGCAGTTACTCGTACAGCAGCACAGATACGCAGTATTTT	CASSYSYSSTDTQYF
-	TRBV18	TRBJ2-5	few	TGTGCCAGCTCACCTTCCAAGACCAACCAGTACTTC	CASSPSKTNQYF
-	TRBV27	TRBJ2-3	many	TGTGCCAGCAGTTTATCGTCGGCGGGGCGGCGGGATACGCAGTATTTT	CASSLSSAGRRDTQYF
TRBD1	TRBV25-1	TRBJ1-1	-	TGTGCCAGCAGTGCCTGGACAGGTATGAACACTGAAGCTTTCTTT	CASSAWTGMNTEAFF
-	TRBV20-1	TRBJ2-2	few	TGCAGTGCTACTAACGGCAGATCTACCGGGGAGCTGTTTTTT	CSATNGRSTGELFF
TRBD2	TRBV6-5	TRBJ2-7	-	TGTGCCAGCAGTTACTCCTCCGGGACTAGCGGACCCTACGAGCAGTACTTC	CASSYSSGTSGPYEQYF
TRBD1	TRBV28	TRBJ1-1	many	TGTGCCAGCAGGACAGGGGGTTCGTCTGAAGCTTTCTTT	CASRTGGSSEAFF
TRBD1	TRBV4-1	TRBJ2-1	-	TGCGCCAGCAGCACGCGCTCTTCACAGGGGAATGAGCAGTTCTTC	CASSTRSSQGNEQFF
TRBD1	TRBV7-3	TRBJ2-5	few	TGTGCCAGCAGCCAGGGGGACAGCCAAGAGACCCAGTACTTC	CASSQGDSQETQYF
-	TRBV18	TRBJ1-2	few	TGTGCCAGCTCACCACCCGCCGCCAGGGCCGCCGCTTATGGCTACACCTTC	CASSPPAARAAAYGYTF
TRBD2	TRBV7-2	TRBJ2-3	few	TGTGCCAGCAGCCCCTTCGCGGGGGGTACCACAGATACGCAGTATTTT	CASSPFAGGTTDTQYF
-	TRBV12-3/TRBV12-4	TRBJ1-6	many	TGTGCCAGCAGTCCACAGGCGAATGCTAATTCACCCCTCCACTTT	CASSPQANANSPLHF
-	TRBV10-3	TRBJ2-6	-	TGTGCCACACTCCCTGGGGTTGCAGGGGCCAACGTCCTGACTTTC	CATLPGVAGANVLTF
-	TRBV4-1	TRBJ2-3	few	TGTGCCAGCAGCCGAGACCGGGACCCCACAGATACGCAGTATTTT	CASSRDRDPTDTQYF
-	TRBV6-1	TRBJ1-6	many	TGTGCCAGCAGTGAAGGCGGGGGGGGAAATTCACCCCTCCACTTT	CASSEGGGGNSPLHF
-	TRBV4-1	TRBJ2-1	-	TGCGCCAGCAGCCAAAGGGGGGCTATCGCCAATGAGCAGTTCTTC	CASSQRGAIANEQFF
-	TRBV12-3/TRBV12-4	TRBJ1-3	few	TGTGCCAGCGTATCCGATGGAAACACCATATATTTT	CASVSDGNTIYF
-	TRBV4-1	TRBJ2-1	many	TGCGCCAGCAGCCAAGAGGGGAACAGAGGACATGAGCAGTTCTTC	CASSQEGNRGHEQFF
-	TRBV28	TRBJ1-4	few	TGTGCCAGCAGTGTTATGCGCACGGGGTTCCCGGAAAAACTGTTTTTT	CASSVMRTGFPEKLFF
-	TRBV14	TRBJ2-1	-	TGTGCCAGCAGCCAAGTTTCGGGTTACAATGAGCAGTTCTTC	CASSQVSGYNEQFF
TRBD2	TRBV4-3	TRBJ2-3	-	TGCGCCAGCAGCCCGGCTGGGACTAGCGACCCTAGCACAGATACGCAGTATTTT	CASSPAGTSDPSTDTQYF